This T cell receptor beta chain was observed in a study of T cell repertoires in ileal Crohn's disease. Study-level background: At surgery, around 36% of patients smoked, with median disease duration approximately 8 years.

Generated by immunoSEQ multiplex PCR, the TCRdb table keeps only in-frame clones and is missing some. The sample includes 9,000 to 9,500 clones, roughly 80% of them seen just once. Stated time point: neoterminal ileum biopsy at postoperative endoscopy, about 6 months after surgery. The CDR3 runs to 13 residues. V was cut by 5 bases and J by 3 bases, with 11 bases left in between. CDR1 and CDR2 (germline): SQVTM, ANQGSEA. Material: ileal tissue. This chain connects TRBV29-1 to TRBJ2-1; the D gene is possibly TRBD1 (5 bases). The TCR comes from an adult with Crohn's disease. The CDR3 loop reads CSVWGQGYNEQFF. CDR3 nucleotides: TGCAGCGTTTGGGGTCAGGGCTACAATGAGCAGTTCTTC.